The rows below give T cell receptor beta chains drawn from one sample of a study of regulatory T cells in long-lasting Graves disease. TCRdb itself ran the multiplex PCR reads through MiXCR, one entry per CDR3 protein. The table records roughly 450,000 distinct CDR3 sequences, around 22% of them present only once. The material was peripheral blood mononuclear cells (PBMCs), obtained when the disease was refractory, from a patient treated with antithyroid drugs. The source of these receptors is a female donor with Graves disease. Each CDR3 is given with its conserved first and last residue. Each record gives: J gene, clone size, D gene, V gene, CDR3 protein, CDR3 DNA. A D gene is named only where the DNA matches it firmly. Expanded clones get a size class; other rows say once, few or many, or leave the size out.

TRBJ2-3 | NA | NA | TRBV15 | CATSRGGSDTQYF | TGTGCCACCAGCAGAGGAGGGTCAGATACGCAGTATTTT
TRBJ1-6 | once | NA | TRBV7-2 | CASSLDFASPLLHF | TGTGCCAGCAGCTTAGATTTTGCCAGTCCACTCCTCCACTTT
TRBJ1-2 | many | TRBD1 | TRBV28 | CASSPRTGGVNGYTF | TGTGCCAGCAGTCCTAGGACAGGGGGCGTGAATGGCTACACCTTC
TRBJ2-3 | NA | TRBD2 | TRBV7-3 | CASSLWASGVTDTQYF | TGTGCCAGCAGCTTATGGGCTAGCGGGGTCACAGATACGCAGTATTTT
TRBJ2-2 | NA | NA | TRBV11-2 | CASSASSGPNTGELFF | TGTGCCAGCAGCGCCTCGTCCGGGCCGAACACCGGGGAGCTGTTTTTT
TRBJ1-5 | many | NA | TRBV6-1 | CASSKDRQQPQHF | TGTGCCAGCAGCAAGGACCGGCAACAGCCCCAGCATTTT
TRBJ2-2 | NA | NA | TRBV6-1 | CASSSGTANTGELFF | TGTGCCAGCAGCTCCGGGACTGCTAACACCGGGGAGCTGTTTTTT
TRBJ1-2 | NA | TRBD1 | TRBV15 | CATSRDRGQGAIYGYTF | TGTGCCACCAGCAGAGATAGGGGACAGGGTGCTATCTATGGCTACACCTTC
TRBJ1-2 | few | TRBD1 | TRBV20-1 | CSARETGNYGYTF | TGCAGTGCTAGAGAGACAGGGAACTATGGCTACACCTTC
TRBJ2-3 | NA | TRBD2 | TRBV5-1 | CASSPFTSGRYGTQYF | TGCGCCAGCAGTCCTTTCACTAGCGGGAGGTACGGTACGCAGTATTTT
TRBJ1-2 | many | NA | TRBV12-3/TRBV12-4 | CASSSGSSYGYTF | TGTGCCAGCAGTTCGGGATCAAGTTATGGCTACACCTTC
TRBJ2-7 | many | NA | TRBV2 | CASSDRVHSYEQYF | TGTGCCAGCAGTGACAGGGTCCATTCCTACGAGCAGTACTTC
TRBJ2-7 | few | TRBD1 | TRBV28 | CARARTGVSSYEQYF | TGTGCCAGGGCTCGGACAGGGGTGAGCTCCTACGAGCAGTACTTC
TRBJ2-7 | many | NA | TRBV28 | CASSYSPDLIHEQYF | TGTGCCAGCAGCTACTCCCCTGATTTAATCCACGAGCAGTACTTC
TRBJ2-7 | NA | TRBD2 | TRBV6-8 | CASKRLLAGGRYEQYF | TGTGCCAGCAAGCGGCTTCTAGCGGGAGGGCGTTACGAGCAGTACTTC
TRBJ2-5 | many | NA | TRBV20-1 | CSAPSYGAQETQYF | TGCAGTGCCCCTTCGTACGGGGCCCAAGAGACCCAGTACTTC
TRBJ2-6 | NA | NA | TRBV6-1 | CASSEQTGYGANVLTF | TGTGCCAGCAGCGAACAGACAGGATACGGGGCCAACGTCCTGACTTTC
TRBJ2-6 | NA | NA | TRBV11-3 | CASINLRRFDPGANVLTF | TGTGCCAGCATCAACTTGCGCCGTTTCGACCCTGGGGCCAACGTCCTGACTTTC
TRBJ1-2 | NA | NA | TRBV13 | CASRRTASLYGYIF | TGTGCCAGCAGACGGACCGCTTCCCTCTATGGCTACATCTTC
TRBJ2-3 | few | NA | TRBV29-1 | CSVDHRRPTDTQYF | TGCAGCGTTGATCACAGGCGCCCCACAGATACGCAGTATTTT
TRBJ1-1 | many | NA | TRBV20-1 | CSVRSNTEAFF | TGCAGTGTCAGATCCAACACTGAAGCTTTCTTT
TRBJ2-7 | NA | TRBD2 | TRBV12-3/TRBV12-4 | CASSAAGVRNEQYF | TGTGCCAGCTCAGCGGCGGGGGTTAGGAACGAGCAGTACTTC
TRBJ1-2 | many | NA | TRBV6-1 | CASTRGGHGYTF | TGTGCCAGCACTCGGGGGGGTCATGGCTACACCTTC
TRBJ2-7 | NA | NA | TRBV4-3 | CASSQDGGGGGEQYF | TGCGCCAGCAGCCAAGACGGGGGAGGGGGCGGAGAGCAGTACTTC
TRBJ2-5 | NA | TRBD1 | TRBV7-2 | CASSSHGTGYMTQYF | TGTGCCAGCAGCTCTCACGGGACAGGGTATATGACCCAGTACTTC
TRBJ2-5 | few | NA | TRBV14 | CASSPGEDQYF | TGTGCCAGCAGCCCTGGAGAGGACCAGTACTTC
TRBJ1-5 | NA | NA | TRBV6-2/TRBV6-3 | CASSYLRSSGNQPQHF | TGTGCCAGCAGTTACTTGAGGTCCTCGGGCAATCAGCCCCAGCATTTT
TRBJ2-5 | many | NA | TRBV28 | CASRLGGQETQYF | TGTGCCAGCCGCCTAGGAGGACAAGAGACCCAGTACTTC
TRBJ1-2 | many | TRBD1 | TRBV27 | CASSPRRQGSSGYTF | TGTGCCAGCAGTCCCCGGAGACAGGGAAGCTCTGGCTACACCTTC
TRBJ1-1 | many | NA | TRBV2 | CASSEGRRGNAYAFF | TGTGCCAGCAGTGAAGGTCGTCGAGGGAATGCTTATGCTTTCTTT
TRBJ1-2 | NA | NA | TRBV7-9 | CASSSSRAHGDWYRDYGYTF | TGTGCCAGCAGCTCAAGCCGGGCCCACGGGGACTGGTATAGAGACTATGGCTACACCTTC
TRBJ1-2 | many | NA | TRBV28 | CASSLPSAGIGGYTF | TGTGCCAGCAGTTTACCTTCCGCAGGAATCGGCGGCTACACCTTC